Below, one T cell receptor beta chain is given with its context. Its antigen remains unidentified. The PCR contained 60 Vbeta and 13 Jbeta primers. Produced via immunoSEQ multiplex PCR; TCRdb's table is partial and in-frame only. Here the sample spans 180,000 or so clones, around 80% being singletons. The CDR3 sequence is 11 residues long. CDR1 SEHNR and CDR2 FQNEAQ come from the germline V gene (reference sequence). Trimming removed 5 bases at V and 2 bases at J, with 3 bases between. This sample was taken from a study of cytomegalovirus exposure and HLA in healthy donors. Looking at the study overall: Early released data had 65 million to 100 million unique TCRs, all coming from HLA-typed donors. Study-wide results and limits: An Asian-associated ancestry cluster reportedly showed fewer N-insertions than the roughly 670-donor mean in a later analysis. In a later analysis, most CMV-associated TCR beta chains appeared HLA-restricted.

This sequence was found in a woman aged 50 to 60 in good health and CMV-seropositive. The sequenced sample consisted of PBMCs. The rearrangement links TRBV7-9 to TRBJ2-5; D is uncertain. The CDR3 is CASSQQETQYF. The CDR3 DNA reads as TGTGCCAGCAGCCAGCAAGAGACCCAGTACTTC. Combining the CDR3 with reference TRBV7-9 and TRBJ2-5 gives the whole variable domain DTGVSQNPRHKITKRGQNVTFRCDPISEHNRLYWYRQTLGQGPEFLTYFQNEAQLEKSRLLSDRFSAERPKGSFSTLEIQRTEQGDSAMYLCASSQQETQYFGPGTRLLVL.